This T cell receptor beta chain is from a study of post-analysis software for immune sequencing data (dated by TCRdb to the mid-2010s). Background on the whole study: Relapsing-remitting, secondary progressive and progressive-relapsing multiple sclerosis were recorded as disease courses, and subtype annotation was lacking for some patients. A subset of samples was prepared in parallel using single-end sample barcoding, then pooled and co-amplified after Illumina adapter ligation. The patient repertoires were compared against around eleven previously published healthy control repertoires obtained from donors aged about 6 to 28 years.

To demonstrate the VDJtools post-analysis software, the study profiled TCR beta repertoires from the peripheral blood of about a dozen young patients with multiple sclerosis. The patients with multiple sclerosis were children and adolescents between roughly 6 and 16 years of age. Receptors were amplified or captured by PCR. The sequencing machine was an Illumina HiSeq 2500. Unique molecular identifiers were incorporated into TCR beta cDNA libraries to reduce PCR and sequencing biases. Per 1 to 10 million input T cells, approximately 500,000 cDNA molecules were obtained, such that each molecule approximated one T cell. The patient libraries were prepared and sequenced with the same protocol used for the earlier healthy control dataset. Samples belonging to the same batch were prepared together, multiplexed and sequenced on a shared HiSeq lane. Concerning the study's data processing: MIGEC was used to process the raw barcoded reads, and molecular identifier groups with only a single read were discarded before consensus assembly and CDR3 extraction. Clonotype tables were post-analysed with VDJtools, normalizing diversity by down-sampling all datasets to the smallest sample size. To correct batch-related cross-sample contamination, repertoire overlap clustering matched CDR3 amino acid sequences but not nucleotide sequences. TCRdb trimmed public reads at Q25 via fastp, called clones via MiXCR and kept in-frame beta chains. Every entry covers one CDR3 protein and lists the most common genes and DNA from its rows. These V and J calls originate from TCRdb's pipeline instead of the authors' own analysis. The sample table records about 540,000 distinct CDR3 sequences; around 34% of these occur just once. The ten most abundant clones make up about 6% of the sample.

For this clonotype: What this receptor recognizes is not known. The input lacks base qualities; no much larger clone sits a single base away.

General study outcomes and caveats: The multiple sclerosis patient group was slightly younger than the control group. Strong co-clustering of samples prepared in the same batch was shown by direct clustering with F measure, prompting a batch-effect correction. Multiple sclerosis patients had significantly lower normalized Chao1 diversity than controls, a result that suggests substantial peripheral T-cell clonal expansion.

The source material was blood. The receptor comes from a girl younger than 18 with multiple sclerosis.

The CDR3 region reads CASSPLGYHQQFF. Here is the DNA: TGTGCCAGCAGTCCTTTGGGCTATCACCAGCAGTTCTTC. The rearrangement combines TRBV6-5 with TRBJ2-1, with the D segment identity uncertain. The CDR3 sequence holds 13 residues, the cysteine and phenylalanine included. The CDR3 DNA has 39 bases and is translated from base 1. The germline V gene yields MNHEY for CDR1 and SVGAGI for CDR2. The junction shows trimming of 5 bases on V and 11 bases on J, plus 16 bases between the germline ends.